The 23 T cell receptor beta chains below were found in one sample sequenced in a study of blood T cell repertoires in COVID-19. Only in-frame clones appear in the TCRdb table, and some are missing; sequencing was by immunoSEQ multiplex PCR. The sample holds around 100,000 clones, 87% seen once. The sample was peripheral blood. The receptors shown here come from a human donor in a cohort sampled during active COVID-19.

The V gene is TRBV15, the J gene TRBJ2-7, with TRBD1 identical over 7 bases. J was trimmed by 7 bases and V by 0 bases; bases with no gene match: 15. CDR3 size: 17 residues. Germline CDR1 reads LNHNV; CDR2 reads YYDKDF (reference sequence). DNA of the CDR3: TGTGCCACCAGCAGAGATTGGGGGCAGGGGGTGCCTGGGGAGCAGTACTTC. The encoded protein is CATSRDWGQGVPGEQYF. Using reference TRBV15 and TRBJ2-7 for the parts outside the CDR3, the full variable domain is DAMVIQNPRYQVTQFGKPVTLSCSQTLNHNVMYWYQQKSSQAPKLLFHYYDKDFNNEADTPDNFQSRRPNTSFCFLDIRSPGLGDTAMYLCATSRDWGQGVPGEQYFGPGTRLTVT.

This sequence joins TRBV6-2 or TRBV6-3 and TRBJ2-7; TRBD1 agrees at 9 bases. CDR3 size: 13 residues. Per the germline V gene, CDR1 is MNHEY and CDR2 is SVGEGT. Trimming at V came to 6 bases and at J to 4 bases, leaving 4 bases not matched to a gene. This CDR3 is CASSTDRGYEQYF. The CDR3 nucleotides read TGTGCCAGCAGCACAGACAGGGGGTACGAGCAGTACTTC.

The V and J genes are TRBV19 and TRBJ1-2, with 10 nucleotides matching TRBD1. CDR3 length: 16 residues. V dropped 3 bases and J dropped 3; count of bases not matched to a gene: 7. Germline-derived CDR1 and CDR2 are LNHDA and SQIVND (reference sequence). The CDR3 coding sequence is TGTGCCAGTAGTATTAGACAGGGGGCGATCTACTATGGCTACACCTTC. The encoded protein is CASSIRQGAIYYGYTF.

Notes on this clone: One end of the junction varies from germline; a read error may be responsible. The genes are TRBV6-2 or TRBV6-3 and TRBJ2-5; 7 bases align to TRBD2. The CDR3 has 12 amino acids. CDR1 is MNHEY and CDR2 is SVGEGT in the germline V gene. The chain's CDR3 is CASSYSTRDYHF. DNA of the CDR3: TGTGCCAGCAGTTACTCGACTAGGGACTACCACTTC.

V gene TRBV27 combines with J gene TRBJ1-5; 7 nucleotides align to TRBD1. The length of the CDR3 is 15 residues. The germline V gene encodes CDR1 MNHEY and CDR2 SMNVEV (reference sequence). Trimming at V came to 3 bases and at J to 2 bases, leaving 4 bases not matched to a gene. The CDR3 is CASSLEGAGNQPQHF. The CDR3 DNA reads TGTGCCAGCAGTTTGGAGGGGGCCGGCAATCAGCCCCAGCATTTT.

V is TRBV25-1 and J is TRBJ2-1; 13 bases agree with TRBD2. The CDR3 has 16 residues. The V gene end was trimmed by 2 bases and the J gene end by 8 bases; junction bases not matched to a gene: 6. CDR1 is MGHDK, CDR2 SYGVNS, per germline. The CDR3 region is CASSELLAGGPYEQFF. CDR3 bases: TGTGCCAGCAGTGAACTACTAGCGGGGGGGCCTTATGAGCAGTTCTTC.

The gene calls are TRBV6-1 and TRBJ1-6, with D maybe TRBD1 (6 bases). Per the germline V gene, CDR1 is MNHNS and CDR2 is SASEGT. V shed 3 bases and J shed 9 bases, with 9 bases lying between them. The CDR3 consists of 13 residues. CDR3 in amino acids: CASSDGTFSPLHF. CDR3 bases: TGTGCCAGCAGTGACGGGACATTTTCACCCCTCCACTTT.

This chain connects TRBV11-2 to TRBJ1-2; 8 nucleotides match TRBD1. Germline V gene data show CDR1 as SGHAT and CDR2 as FQNNGV. The CDR3 is made up of 15 amino acids. J was trimmed by 6 bases and V by 5 bases; bases with no gene match: 11. The DNA for the CDR3 is TGTGCCAGCAGCACCAGCCAGGGGGCGCAGCATGGCTACACCTTC. It is translated as CASSTSQGAQHGYTF.

This clone is a singleton in its sample. The chain couples TRBV28 to TRBJ1-1; the D gene is possibly TRBD1 (6 bases). The CDR3 has 16 amino acids. V shed 2 bases and J shed 2 bases, with 15 bases lying between them. The V gene's germline CDR1 is MDHEN and CDR2 SYDVKM. The DNA of the CDR3 is TGTGCCAGCAGTTTACGTTGGGGGGGCGCTAACACTGAAGCTTTCTTT. Its protein is CASSLRWGGANTEAFF.

The chain links TRBV7-9 to TRBJ2-1, with 16 bases fitting TRBD2. Unmatched junction bases numbered 8, after V lost 5 bases and J lost 7 bases. This CDR3 is 17 amino acids long. CDR1 and CDR2 from the germline V gene are SEHNR and FQNEAQ (reference sequence). CDR3 DNA: TGTGCCAGCAGCCCCGGGACTAGCGGGGGGGCTAGGAATGAGCAGTTCTTC. Protein: CASSPGTSGGARNEQFF.

The count of this clone is one. V usage is TRBV10-1 and J usage is TRBJ2-1, with D possibly TRBD2 on 6 matching bases. The CDR3 contains 16 residues. The germline V gene has CDR1 WNHNN and CDR2 SYGVQD (reference sequence). V was clipped by 4 bases and J by 0 bases, with 13 bases between them. CDR3 nucleotide sequence: TGCGCCAGCAGTGTTGGGAGGCTAAGCTCCTACAATGAGCAGTTCTTC. Translated: CASSVGRLSSYNEQFF.

This chain connects TRBV7-9 to TRBJ1-4, with D possibly TRBD1 on 6 matching bases. The CDR3 consists of 16 residues. V lost 0 bases, J lost 7 bases, and 15 bases lay in between. From germline, CDR1 is SEHNR and CDR2 FQNEAQ (reference sequence). The CDR3 DNA sequence: TGTGCCAGCAGCTTAGCCCCACAGGGATGGGGTGAAAAACTGTTTTTT. This codes for CASSLAPQGWGEKLFF.

This chain uses TRBV5-6 with TRBJ1-2; the D gene is possibly TRBD1 (5 bases). Germline lookup yields CDR1 SGHDT and CDR2 YYEEEE. CDR3 length: 13 amino acids. Trimming removed 0 bases at V and 7 bases at J, with 10 bases between. CDR3 in DNA: TGTGCCAGCAGCTTGGCCAGGGAGGGTGGCTACACCTTC. Its protein product is CASSLAREGGYTF. Using reference TRBV5-6 and TRBJ1-2 for the parts outside the CDR3, the full variable domain is DAGVTQSPTHLIKTRGQQVTLRCSPKSGHDTVSWYQQALGQGPQFIFQYYEEEERQRGNFPDRFSGHQFPNYSSELNVNALLLGDSALYLCASSLAREGGYTFGSGTRLTVV.

This chain uses TRBV28 with TRBJ1-4; D is ambiguous. Germline values: CDR1 MDHEN, CDR2 SYDVKM. With 3 bases removed from V and 6 bases from J, the gap between germline ends came to 11 bases. The CDR3 covers 14 residues. This chain's CDR3 is CASSFLRDDEKLFF. CDR3 nucleotides: TGTGCCAGCAGTTTTCTGCGAGATGATGAAAAACTGTTTTTT. Full variable domain (outside the CDR3, taken from reference TRBV28 and TRBJ1-4): DVKVTQSSRYLVKRTGEKVFLECVQDMDHENMFWYRQDPGLGLRLIYFSYDVKMKEKGDIPEGYSVSREKKERFSLILESASTNQTSMYLCASSFLRDDEKLFFGSGTQLSVL.

The table lists this clone with a few counts. CDR3 nucleotide sequence: TGTGCCAGCAGCTTGCCCGGGGACTACGAGCAGTACTTC. It specifies CASSLPGDYEQYF. The chain combines TRBV5-4 with TRBJ2-7; tentative D call: TRBD2 (5 bases). The CDR3 sequence is 13 residues long. V lost 1 base and J 3 bases, leaving 8 bases between the germline ends. Germline CDR1 is SGHNT and CDR2 is YYREEE (reference sequence).

This chain links TRBV27 with TRBJ2-2, with D perhaps matching TRBD2 (5 bases). From germline, CDR1 is MNHEY and CDR2 SMNVEV (reference sequence). Trimming left V 4 bases short and J 2 bases short, with 14 bases between. This CDR3 is 16 amino acids long. CDR3 DNA: TGTGCCAGCAGTTGGGATAGGACTTTTAACACCGGGGAGCTGTTTTTT. It codes for CASSWDRTFNTGELFF.

The chain combines TRBV9 with TRBJ2-7; 7 bases align to TRBD1. V trimming: 4 bases; J trimming: 2 bases; junction bases outside the gene matches: 6. This CDR3 is 14 amino acids long. CDR1 is SGDLS, CDR2 YYNGEE, per germline. The CDR3 DNA sequence: TGTGCCAGCAGCCAAACCGGACAGGCCTACGAGCAGTACTTC. Translating gives CASSQTGQAYEQYF.

The chain employs TRBV7-6 and TRBJ1-4, with 7 bases matching TRBD1. The CDR3 consists of 16 residues. The germline gives CDR1 SGHVS, CDR2 FNYEAQ. V lost 4 bases to trimming and J lost 12 bases; unmatched junction nucleotides: 17. The CDR3 is CASSSDLWQGTAELFF. The CDR3 region has the DNA TGTGCCAGCAGCTCTGACTTATGGCAGGGGACAGCGGAACTGTTTTTT.

The rearrangement joins TRBV28 to TRBJ2-3; 9 nucleotides line up with TRBD2. The J segment lost 0 bases and the V segment lost 4 bases, leaving 2 bases of the junction unmatched. The CDR3 covers 15 residues. Germline V gene sequence: CDR1 MDHEN, CDR2 SYDVKM. In nucleotides, the CDR3 is TGTGCCAGCAGTTATACTAGCGGGAGCACAGATACGCAGTATTTT. It codes for CASSYTSGSTDTQYF.

J is TRBJ1-1 and V is TRBV3-1 (or the pseudogene TRBV3-2); the D gene is possibly TRBD1 (5 bases). The CDR3 covers 16 residues. Germline V gives CDR1 LGHDT, CDR2 YNNKEL (reference sequence). Deletions cut 4 bases from V and 4 bases from J, with 19 bases between. DNA for the CDR3: TGTGCCAGCAGCCGCCAGGGAGGAGGGAGGGGCACTGAAGCTTTCTTT. Translating it yields CASSRQGGGRGTEAFF.

V gene TRBV3-1 (or the pseudogene TRBV3-2) combines with J gene TRBJ1-2; D is unclear. This CDR3 has 16 residues. In germline, CDR1 is LGHDT, CDR2 YNNKEL (reference sequence). V lost 1 base, J lost 10 bases, and 22 bases lay in between. CDR3 sequence reads: CASSQVGHSRVGVYTF. CDR3 bases: TGTGCCAGCAGCCAAGTCGGCCACAGCCGAGTGGGAGTCTACACCTTC.

The chain is built from TRBV11-2 and TRBJ1-1; 8 positions agree with TRBD1. V lost 5 bases, J lost 0 bases, and 5 bases stayed unmatched. This CDR3 region has 15 residues. Germline values: CDR1 SGHAT, CDR2 FQNNGV. The CDR3: CASSRRTGLNTEAFF. As DNA, the CDR3 is TGTGCCAGCAGCCGACGGACAGGGCTGAACACTGAAGCTTTCTTT.

J is TRBJ2-6 and V is TRBV28; TRBD1 agrees at 7 bases. Germline V lookup: CDR1 MDHEN, CDR2 SYDVKM. The CDR3 has 17 residues. V lost 7 bases to trimming and J lost 0 bases; unmatched junction nucleotides: 9. The CDR3 protein is CASTPRTGYSGANVLTF. CDR3 nucleotides: TGTGCCAGCACCCCCCGGACAGGATACTCTGGGGCCAACGTCCTGACTTTC.